This T cell receptor (beta chain) was obtained from a study of cytomegalovirus exposure and HLA in healthy donors. Study information: A preliminary data release comprised 70 million to 95 million unique TCRs obtained from HLA-typed donors.

Whole-study findings and limits: High sensitivity and specificity were reportedly achieved when the classifier diagnosed cytomegalovirus status. Rare TCR sequences dominated, though some public TCRs recurred in many donors.

V lost 3 bases and J 8 bases, leaving 5 bases between the germline ends. The CDR3 runs 12 residues. In germline, CDR1 is SGHTA, CDR2 FQGNSA. Researchers ran the PCR with 60 Vbeta and 13 Jbeta primers. Generated by immunoSEQ multiplex PCR, the TCRdb table keeps only in-frame clones and is missing some. The table includes 100,000 to 120,000 clones, approximately 83% detected once. Remarks on this clone: Its specificity is not known.

The sequence came from a man between 40 and 49 years old in good health and CMV-seronegative. The gene calls are TRBV7-2 and TRBJ1-6; D remains ambiguous. The sample consisted of PBMCs. The CDR3 loop reads CASSFTDSPLHF. The CDR3 region has the DNA TGTGCCAGCAGCTTCACGGATTCACCCCTCCACTTT.